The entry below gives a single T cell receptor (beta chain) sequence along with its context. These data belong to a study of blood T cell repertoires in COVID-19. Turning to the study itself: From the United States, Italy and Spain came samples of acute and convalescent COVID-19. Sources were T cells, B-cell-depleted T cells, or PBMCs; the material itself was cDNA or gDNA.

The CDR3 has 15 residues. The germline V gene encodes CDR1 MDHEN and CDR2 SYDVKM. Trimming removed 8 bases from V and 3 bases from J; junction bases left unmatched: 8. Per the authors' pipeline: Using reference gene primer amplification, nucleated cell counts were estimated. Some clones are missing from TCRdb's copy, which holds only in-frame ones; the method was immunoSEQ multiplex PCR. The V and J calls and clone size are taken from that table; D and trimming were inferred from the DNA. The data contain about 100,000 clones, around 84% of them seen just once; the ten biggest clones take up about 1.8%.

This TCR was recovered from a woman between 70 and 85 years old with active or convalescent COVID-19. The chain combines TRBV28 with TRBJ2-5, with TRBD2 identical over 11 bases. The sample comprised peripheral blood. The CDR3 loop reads CASFGAGLAEETQYF. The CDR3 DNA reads TGTGCCAGCTTCGGGGCGGGACTAGCGGAAGAGACCCAGTACTTC.